Listed below are T cell receptor beta chains from one sample, sequenced in a study of T cells in Graves' hyperthyroidism and ophthalmopathy. TCRdb called the multiplex PCR reads again in MiXCR, with one record for every CDR3 protein. The sample has 300,000 to 450,000 distinct CDR3 sequences, 25% seen once. The sample comprised blood. All receptors come from a man over 45 with Graves' hyperthyroidism. Each CDR3 is given with its conserved first and last residue. The order of the fields is V gene, J gene, D gene, clone size, CDR3 DNA, CDR3 protein. A D gene is named only where the DNA matches it firmly. Rows give clone size only sometimes, using once, few, many, or a class for an expanded clone.

V gene: TRBV5-1; J gene: TRBJ2-7; D gene: TRBD1; clone size: -; CDR3 DNA: TGCGCCAGCAGCTGGGGGACAGGATCCTACGAGCAGTACTTC; CDR3 protein: CASSWGTGSYEQYF
V gene: TRBV24-1; J gene: TRBJ2-7; D gene: -; clone size: many; CDR3 DNA: TGTGCCACCAATCTGGGACACCCTAACTCCTACGAGCAGTACTTC; CDR3 protein: CATNLGHPNSYEQYF
V gene: TRBV2; J gene: TRBJ2-3; D gene: TRBD2; clone size: many; CDR3 DNA: TGTGCCAGCAGGGTCGGACTAGCGGGAGTCCGAGGAGATACGCAGTATTTT; CDR3 protein: CASRVGLAGVRGDTQYF
V gene: TRBV20-1; J gene: TRBJ1-2; D gene: -; clone size: -; CDR3 DNA: TGCAGTGCTAGAACCCGGGGGGGGGGCTATGGCTACACCTTC; CDR3 protein: CSARTRGGGYGYTF
V gene: TRBV7-3; J gene: TRBJ2-3; D gene: -; clone size: -; CDR3 DNA: TGTGCCAGCAGCTTAAGTAGCGTAGGCACAGATACGCAGTATTTT; CDR3 protein: CASSLSSVGTDTQYF
V gene: TRBV27; J gene: TRBJ2-7; D gene: -; clone size: few; CDR3 DNA: TGTGCCAGCGGACTGACAATACGCGAGCAGTACTTC; CDR3 protein: CASGLTIREQYF
V gene: TRBV24-1; J gene: TRBJ2-7; D gene: TRBD2; clone size: few; CDR3 DNA: TGTGCCACCAGTGATTTAGGATTAGCGGGGACCTACGAGCAGTACTTC; CDR3 protein: CATSDLGLAGTYEQYF
V gene: TRBV6-2/TRBV6-3; J gene: TRBJ2-3; D gene: TRBD1; clone size: -; CDR3 DNA: TGTGCCAGCAGATGGGGACAGAGCACAGATACGCAGTATTTT; CDR3 protein: CASRWGQSTDTQYF
V gene: TRBV9; J gene: TRBJ2-1; D gene: -; clone size: -; CDR3 DNA: TGTGCCAGCAGCGTAGGTCGGATCCCCTACAATGAGCAGTTCTTC; CDR3 protein: CASSVGRIPYNEQFF
V gene: TRBV28; J gene: TRBJ2-2; D gene: -; clone size: -; CDR3 DNA: TGTGCCAGCAGTTTATTTGGGAACACCGGGGAGCTGTTTTTT; CDR3 protein: CASSLFGNTGELFF
V gene: TRBV7-3; J gene: TRBJ1-2; D gene: -; clone size: -; CDR3 DNA: TGTGCCAGCAGCTTCGGACGGACTCATGGCTACACCTTC; CDR3 protein: CASSFGRTHGYTF
V gene: TRBV7-6; J gene: TRBJ2-2; D gene: -; clone size: once; CDR3 DNA: TGTGCCAGCAGCTTGGACAAGAACACCGGGGAGCTGTTTTTT; CDR3 protein: CASSLDKNTGELFF
V gene: TRBV5-6; J gene: TRBJ2-7; D gene: -; clone size: -; CDR3 DNA: TGTGCCAGCAGCCCGAACCTAGGGGGGTTATCCTACGAGCAGTACTTC; CDR3 protein: CASSPNLGGLSYEQYF
V gene: TRBV19; J gene: TRBJ1-5; D gene: TRBD1; clone size: -; CDR3 DNA: TGTGCCAGTAGTAGGGACAGCAACCCAGGTAGCAATCAGCCCCAGCATTTT; CDR3 protein: CASSRDSNPGSNQPQHF
V gene: TRBV5-1; J gene: TRBJ2-7; D gene: -; clone size: many; CDR3 DNA: TGCGCCAGCAGATGGGGGAACTCCTACGAGCAGTACTTC; CDR3 protein: CASRWGNSYEQYF
V gene: TRBV28; J gene: TRBJ2-5; D gene: TRBD2; clone size: -; CDR3 DNA: TGTGCCAGCAATCTAGCGGGACAAGAGACCCAGTACTTC; CDR3 protein: CASNLAGQETQYF
V gene: TRBV18; J gene: TRBJ2-5; D gene: -; clone size: -; CDR3 DNA: TGTGCCAGCTCACCCTCTAGGTTCCAAGAGACCCAGTACTTC; CDR3 protein: CASSPSRFQETQYF
V gene: TRBV19; J gene: TRBJ2-3; D gene: TRBD2; clone size: few; CDR3 DNA: TGTGCCAGTAGTATAGAAGGCGGGAGAAAGGATACGCAGTATTTT; CDR3 protein: CASSIEGGRKDTQYF
V gene: TRBV3-1; J gene: TRBJ1-1; D gene: -; clone size: many; CDR3 DNA: TGTGCCAGCAGCCAAGGTTCGGGCACTGAAGCTTTCTTT; CDR3 protein: CASSQGSGTEAFF
V gene: TRBV19; J gene: TRBJ2-5; D gene: TRBD1; clone size: few; CDR3 DNA: TGTGCCAGTAGTTCACAGGGGAGCGGAGAGACCCAGTACTTC; CDR3 protein: CASSSQGSGETQYF
V gene: TRBV3-1; J gene: TRBJ2-5; D gene: TRBD1; clone size: many; CDR3 DNA: TGTGCCAGTCGGGACAGGGTCGAGACCCAGTACTTC; CDR3 protein: CASRDRVETQYF
V gene: TRBV24-1; J gene: TRBJ2-1; D gene: TRBD2; clone size: few; CDR3 DNA: TGTGCCACCAGTGATCCCCTAGCGGAGGGGTACAATGAGCAGTTCTTC; CDR3 protein: CATSDPLAEGYNEQFF
V gene: TRBV10-2; J gene: TRBJ1-2; D gene: -; clone size: -; CDR3 DNA: TGCGCCAGCAGTGAGTCGAGACAGCCTAACTATGGCTACACCTTC; CDR3 protein: CASSESRQPNYGYTF
V gene: TRBV15; J gene: TRBJ1-4; D gene: -; clone size: -; CDR3 DNA: TGTGCCACCAGCAGAGACGACAGTGAAAAACTGTTTTTT; CDR3 protein: CATSRDDSEKLFF
V gene: TRBV27; J gene: TRBJ2-7; D gene: -; clone size: few; CDR3 DNA: TGTGCCAGCAGTTGGCACAGAAGCTACGAGCAGTACTTC; CDR3 protein: CASSWHRSYEQYF
V gene: TRBV2; J gene: TRBJ2-5; D gene: -; clone size: many; CDR3 DNA: TGTGCCAGCACCGACGGGGTGGGAGAGACCCAGTACTTC; CDR3 protein: CASTDGVGETQYF
V gene: TRBV7-9; J gene: TRBJ2-5; D gene: TRBD1; clone size: many; CDR3 DNA: TGTGCCAGCAGCTCGGGACAGAGCCAAGAGACCCAGTACTTC; CDR3 protein: CASSSGQSQETQYF
V gene: TRBV19; J gene: TRBJ2-2; D gene: -; clone size: -; CDR3 DNA: TGTGCCAGTAGCCTACTGGGGCTAGGGGGGACCGGGGAGCTGTTTTTT; CDR3 protein: CASSLLGLGGTGELFF
V gene: TRBV29-1; J gene: TRBJ2-1; D gene: -; clone size: -; CDR3 DNA: TGCAGCGGTGAAAAGACAGGATCCCATGAGCAGTTCTTC; CDR3 protein: CSGEKTGSHEQFF
V gene: TRBV20-1; J gene: TRBJ1-1; D gene: TRBD1; clone size: few; CDR3 DNA: TGCAGTGCTAAGCATCCGGGACAGGGGAACACTGAAGCTTTCTTT; CDR3 protein: CSAKHPGQGNTEAFF
V gene: TRBV28; J gene: TRBJ2-7; D gene: -; clone size: many; CDR3 DNA: TGTGCCAGCCGATCTCTCTGGCCGAATTTTGGCGAGCAGTACTTC; CDR3 protein: CASRSLWPNFGEQYF
V gene: TRBV28; J gene: TRBJ2-5; D gene: -; clone size: many; CDR3 DNA: TGTGCCAGCAGTATAGGGTCCATCCAAGAGACCCAGTACTTC; CDR3 protein: CASSIGSIQETQYF
V gene: TRBV24-1; J gene: TRBJ2-1; D gene: TRBD2; clone size: -; CDR3 DNA: TGTGCCACCAGTGATTCCAGGACCGGGACTACCATTAACGAGCAGTTCTTC; CDR3 protein: CATSDSRTGTTINEQFF
V gene: TRBV3-1; J gene: TRBJ2-5; D gene: TRBD1; clone size: few; CDR3 DNA: TGTGCCAGCAGCCAAGGGAGGGACAGGGGTCAGTACTTC; CDR3 protein: CASSQGRDRGQYF
V gene: TRBV3-1; J gene: TRBJ1-2; D gene: -; clone size: -; CDR3 DNA: TGTGCCAGCAGCCAAGCCGTTGACAGGAACTATGGCTACACCTTC; CDR3 protein: CASSQAVDRNYGYTF
V gene: TRBV30; J gene: TRBJ1-1; D gene: -; clone size: -; CDR3 DNA: TGTGCCTGGAGTTCGGGCCGGCCGAACACTGAAGCTTTCTTT; CDR3 protein: CAWSSGRPNTEAFF
V gene: TRBV11-2; J gene: TRBJ1-1; D gene: -; clone size: few; CDR3 DNA: TGTGCCAGCAGCTTTTACGGGAGTGAAGCTTTCTTT; CDR3 protein: CASSFYGSEAFF
V gene: TRBV15; J gene: TRBJ2-7; D gene: -; clone size: many; CDR3 DNA: TGTGCCACCAGCAGAGAACCCGGAGGCTACGAGCAGTACTTC; CDR3 protein: CATSREPGGYEQYF
V gene: TRBV7-2; J gene: TRBJ2-3; D gene: TRBD2; clone size: many; CDR3 DNA: TGTGCCAGCAGCTTAGTTCCGGGAGGGCCCTCGGGAGATACGCAGTATTTT; CDR3 protein: CASSLVPGGPSGDTQYF
V gene: TRBV7-9; J gene: TRBJ1-2; D gene: -; clone size: -; CDR3 DNA: TGTGCCAGCAGCTTACGGACACCCAACTATGGCTACACCTTC; CDR3 protein: CASSLRTPNYGYTF
V gene: TRBV29-1; J gene: TRBJ2-5; D gene: TRBD2; clone size: few; CDR3 DNA: TGCAGCGTTGATAGCGGGGGCACGGAGACCCAGTACTTC; CDR3 protein: CSVDSGGTETQYF
V gene: TRBV25-1; J gene: TRBJ1-1; D gene: -; clone size: -; CDR3 DNA: TGTGCCAGCAGTATCCCGGGGTTAAGGTCAGCTTTCTTT; CDR3 protein: CASSIPGLRSAFF
V gene: TRBV6-1; J gene: TRBJ2-5; D gene: TRBD1; clone size: few; CDR3 DNA: TGTGCCAGCAGTCCCGACCTCAGGGGGCTTATGGAGACCCAGTACTTC; CDR3 protein: CASSPDLRGLMETQYF
V gene: TRBV5-1; J gene: TRBJ2-4; D gene: TRBD2; clone size: -; CDR3 DNA: TGCGCCAGCAGCTCCGGACTAGCGGGAGTTAAAAACATTCAGTACTTC; CDR3 protein: CASSSGLAGVKNIQYF
V gene: TRBV20-1; J gene: TRBJ2-1; D gene: -; clone size: -; CDR3 DNA: TGCAGTGCTAGGGCCTCCGCAGCGGGCAAACGTTACAATGAGCAGTTCTTC; CDR3 protein: CSARASAAGKRYNEQFF
V gene: TRBV20-1; J gene: TRBJ2-1; D gene: -; clone size: few; CDR3 DNA: TGCAGTGCTAGAGATATCGGTGTTGAGCAGTTCTTC; CDR3 protein: CSARDIGVEQFF
V gene: TRBV10-3; J gene: TRBJ2-1; D gene: TRBD1; clone size: -; CDR3 DNA: TGTGCCATCAGTACCGACAGGGGGGCATCCTACAATGAGCAGTTCTTC; CDR3 protein: CAISTDRGASYNEQFF
V gene: TRBV24-1; J gene: TRBJ2-7; D gene: -; clone size: few; CDR3 DNA: TGTGCCACCAGTGGTCCCAGCTCCTACGAGCAGTACTTC; CDR3 protein: CATSGPSSYEQYF
V gene: TRBV2; J gene: TRBJ1-4; D gene: -; clone size: few; CDR3 DNA: TGTGCCAGCAGTGAAGAGATAGCGGGCCCTTTTAGGGGAAAACTGTTTTTT; CDR3 protein: CASSEEIAGPFRGKLFF
V gene: TRBV10-3; J gene: TRBJ2-3; D gene: -; clone size: many; CDR3 DNA: TGTGCCATCAGGCTGAATTCGGGAGAAACGAATACGCAGTATTTT; CDR3 protein: CAIRLNSGETNTQYF
V gene: TRBV5-1; J gene: TRBJ2-1; D gene: TRBD2; clone size: -; CDR3 DNA: TGCGCCTGCAGAGGACTAGCCAATGAGCAGTTCTTC; CDR3 protein: CACRGLANEQFF
V gene: TRBV6-1; J gene: TRBJ2-4; D gene: -; clone size: -; CDR3 DNA: TGTGCCAGCAGTGAATCAGGGAGGAACATTCAGTACTTC; CDR3 protein: CASSESGRNIQYF
V gene: TRBV2; J gene: TRBJ2-7; D gene: -; clone size: many; CDR3 DNA: TGTGCCACCAAGCAGGAAAGAAGCTACGAGCAGTACTTC; CDR3 protein: CATKQERSYEQYF